This paragraph reports one T cell receptor beta chain. These data are taken from a study of blood T cell repertoires in COVID-19. As for the study in general: Specimens from acute and convalescent COVID-19 originated in the United States, Italy and Spain. T cells, B-cell-depleted T cells, or PBMCs supplied cDNA or gDNA.

Original handling: How many nucleated cells were present was estimated from reference gene primer amplification. Produced via immunoSEQ multiplex PCR; TCRdb's table is partial and in-frame only. That table is the source of V, J and clone size, and D and trimming were worked out from the DNA. The sample yields 250,000 to 300,000 clones, about 88% seen once. V lost 3 bases and J lost 5; bases outside the gene matches: 7. Germline V gives CDR1 SGHTA, CDR2 FQGTGA. The length of the CDR3 is 15 residues. The V and J genes are TRBV7-3 and TRBJ2-5; 9 bases fit TRBD2. The sample taken for sequencing was peripheral blood. The source is a man between 18 and 35 years old with active or convalescent COVID-19. This CDR3 reads CASSLEGGGAETQYF. For the CDR3, the DNA is TGTGCCAGCAGCTTGGAAGGCGGGGGGGCGGAGACCCAGTACTTC.